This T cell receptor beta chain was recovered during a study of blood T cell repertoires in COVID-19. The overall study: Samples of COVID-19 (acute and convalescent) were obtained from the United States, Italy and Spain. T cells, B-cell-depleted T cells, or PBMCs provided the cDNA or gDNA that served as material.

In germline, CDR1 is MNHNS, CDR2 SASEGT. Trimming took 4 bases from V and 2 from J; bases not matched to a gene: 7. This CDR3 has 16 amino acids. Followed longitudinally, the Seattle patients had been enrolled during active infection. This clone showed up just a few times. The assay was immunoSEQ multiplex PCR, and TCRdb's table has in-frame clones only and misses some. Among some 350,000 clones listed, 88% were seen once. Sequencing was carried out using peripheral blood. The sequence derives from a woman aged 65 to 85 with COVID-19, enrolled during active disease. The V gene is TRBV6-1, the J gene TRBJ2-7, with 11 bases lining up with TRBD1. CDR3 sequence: CASSVWGTGGTYEQYF. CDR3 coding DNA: TGTGCCAGCAGTGTGTGGGGGACAGGGGGGACCTACGAGCAGTACTTC.